This T cell receptor (beta chain) emerged from a study of regulatory T cells in long-lasting Graves disease. Construction of TCR beta libraries relied on iRepertoire HTBI primers and on Arm-PCR targeting CDR3 regions. TCRdb analysed the multiplex PCR reads with MiXCR anew, one entry per CDR3 protein. The sample consists of over 250,000 distinct CDR3 sequences, roughly a fifth of them appearing once. Time point described: persistent/refractory GD, antithyroid drugs over 5 years with positive TRAb. From RNA extracted from PBMCs, the TCR library was made. Between the trimmed V and J ends, which lost 4 bases and 8 bases, there was a span of 8 bases. Germline CDR1 and CDR2: MDHEN and SYDVKM. The CDR3 is 11 residues long. The table lists this clonotype with many counts.

This chain joins TRBV28 and TRBJ1-2; a possible D gene is TRBD1 (5 bases). Sample: peripheral blood mononuclear cells (PBMCs), taken when the disease was refractory, from a patient treated with antithyroid drugs. The source is a female donor with Graves disease. The CDR3 spells CASSSRDGYTF. The CDR3 coding sequence is TGTGCCAGCAGTTCCCGGGACGGCTACACCTTC.